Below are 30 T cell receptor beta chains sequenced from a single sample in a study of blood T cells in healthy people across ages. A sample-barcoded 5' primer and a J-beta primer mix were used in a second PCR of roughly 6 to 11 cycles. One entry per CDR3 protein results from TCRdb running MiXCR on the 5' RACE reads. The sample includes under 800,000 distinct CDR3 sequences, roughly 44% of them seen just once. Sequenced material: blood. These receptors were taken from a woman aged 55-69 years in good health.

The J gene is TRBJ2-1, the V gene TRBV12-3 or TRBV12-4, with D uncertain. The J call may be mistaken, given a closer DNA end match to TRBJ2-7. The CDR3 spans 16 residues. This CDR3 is CASRSQLGGSYNEQYF. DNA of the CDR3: TGTGCCAGCAGGTCACAGCTCGGTGGCTCCTACAATGAGCAGTACTTC.

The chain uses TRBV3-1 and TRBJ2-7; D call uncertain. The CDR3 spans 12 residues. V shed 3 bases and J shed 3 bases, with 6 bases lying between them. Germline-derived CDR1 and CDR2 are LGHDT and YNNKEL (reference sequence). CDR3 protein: CASSHNVYEQYF. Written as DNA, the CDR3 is TGTGCCAGCAGCCATAACGTCTACGAGCAGTACTTC.

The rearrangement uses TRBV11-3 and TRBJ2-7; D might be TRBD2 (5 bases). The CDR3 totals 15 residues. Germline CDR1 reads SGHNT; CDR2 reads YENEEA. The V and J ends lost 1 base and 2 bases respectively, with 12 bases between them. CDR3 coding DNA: TGTGCCAGCAGCTTAGCGGCGGGCGGAACCTACGAGCAGTACTTC. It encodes CASSLAAGGTYEQYF.

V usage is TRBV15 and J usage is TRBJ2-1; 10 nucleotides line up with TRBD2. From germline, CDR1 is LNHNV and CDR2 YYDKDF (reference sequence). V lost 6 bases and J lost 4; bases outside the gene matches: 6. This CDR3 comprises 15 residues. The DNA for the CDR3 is TGTGCCACCAGGGAACTAGCGGGAACATACAATGAGCAGTTCTTC. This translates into CATRELAGTYNEQFF.

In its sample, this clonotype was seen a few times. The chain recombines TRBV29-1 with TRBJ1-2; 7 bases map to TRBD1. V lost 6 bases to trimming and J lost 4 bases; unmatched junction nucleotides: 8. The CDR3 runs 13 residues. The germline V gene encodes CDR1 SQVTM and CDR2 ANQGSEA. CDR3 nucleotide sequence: TGCAGCGTCGGAGAGCCAGGGGGCTATGGCTACACCTTC. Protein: CSVGEPGGYGYTF. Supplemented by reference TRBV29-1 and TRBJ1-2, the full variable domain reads SAVISQKPSRDICQRGTSLTIQCQVDSQVTMMFWYRQQPGQSLTLIATANQGSEATYESGFVIDKFPISRPNLTFSTLTVSNMSPEDSSIYLCSVGEPGGYGYTFGSGTRLTVV.

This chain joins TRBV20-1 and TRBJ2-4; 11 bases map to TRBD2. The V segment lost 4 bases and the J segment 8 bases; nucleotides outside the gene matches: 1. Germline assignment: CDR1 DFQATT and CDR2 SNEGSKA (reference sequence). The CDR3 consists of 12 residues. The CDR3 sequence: CSAIAGGDIQYF. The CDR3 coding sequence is TGCAGTGCTATAGCGGGGGGGGACATTCAGTACTTC.

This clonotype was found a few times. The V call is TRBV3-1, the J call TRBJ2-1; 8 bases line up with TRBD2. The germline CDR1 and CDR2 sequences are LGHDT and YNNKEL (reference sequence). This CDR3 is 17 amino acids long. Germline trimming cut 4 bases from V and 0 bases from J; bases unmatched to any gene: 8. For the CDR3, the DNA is TGTGCCAGCAGCCCTAGCGGGCCCCTAAGCTCCTACAATGAGCAGTTCTTC. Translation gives CASSPSGPLSSYNEQFF.

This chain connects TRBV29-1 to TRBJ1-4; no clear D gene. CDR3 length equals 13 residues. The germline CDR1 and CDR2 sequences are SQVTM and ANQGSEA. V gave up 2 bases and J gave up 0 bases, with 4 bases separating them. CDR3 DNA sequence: TGCAGCGTTGAAACATCAACTAATGAAAAACTGTTTTTT. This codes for CSVETSTNEKLFF.

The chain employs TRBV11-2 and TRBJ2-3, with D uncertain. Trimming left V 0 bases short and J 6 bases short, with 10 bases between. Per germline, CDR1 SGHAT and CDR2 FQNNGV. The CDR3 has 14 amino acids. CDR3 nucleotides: TGTGCCAGCAGCTTAGATAGACGGAGTGATACGCAGTATTTT. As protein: CASSLDRRSDTQYF.

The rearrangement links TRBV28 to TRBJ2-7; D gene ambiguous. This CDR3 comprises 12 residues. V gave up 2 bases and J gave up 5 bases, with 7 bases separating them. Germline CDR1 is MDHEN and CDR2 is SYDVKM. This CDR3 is CASSLRPHEQYF. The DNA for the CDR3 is TGTGCCAGCAGTTTACGGCCCCACGAGCAGTACTTC.

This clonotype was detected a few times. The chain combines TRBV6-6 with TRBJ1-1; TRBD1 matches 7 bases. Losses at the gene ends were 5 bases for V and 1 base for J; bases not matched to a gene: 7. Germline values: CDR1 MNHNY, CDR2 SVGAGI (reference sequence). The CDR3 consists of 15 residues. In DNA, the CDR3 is TGTGCCAGCAGTAATCTAAACAGGGGGAACACTGAAGCTTTCTTT. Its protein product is CASSNLNRGNTEAFF.

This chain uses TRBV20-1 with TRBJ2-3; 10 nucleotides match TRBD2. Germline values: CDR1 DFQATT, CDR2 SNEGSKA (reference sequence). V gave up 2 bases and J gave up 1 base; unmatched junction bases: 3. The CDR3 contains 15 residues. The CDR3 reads CSARHTSGGTDTQYF. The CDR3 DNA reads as TGCAGTGCTAGACATACTAGCGGGGGCACAGATACGCAGTATTTT.

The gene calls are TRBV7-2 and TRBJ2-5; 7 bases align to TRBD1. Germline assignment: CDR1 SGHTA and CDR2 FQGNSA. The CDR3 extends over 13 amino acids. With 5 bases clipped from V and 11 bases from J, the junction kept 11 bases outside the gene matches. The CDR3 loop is CASSMTGYDEQYF. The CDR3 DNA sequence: TGTGCCAGCAGCATGACAGGGTATGATGAGCAGTACTTC.

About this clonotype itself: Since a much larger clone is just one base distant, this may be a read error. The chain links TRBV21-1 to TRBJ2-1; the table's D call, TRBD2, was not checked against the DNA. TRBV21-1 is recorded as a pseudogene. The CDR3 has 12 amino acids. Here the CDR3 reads CVTTKTNNEQFF. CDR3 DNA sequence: TGTGTCACTACGAAGACTAACAATGAGCAGTTCTTC.

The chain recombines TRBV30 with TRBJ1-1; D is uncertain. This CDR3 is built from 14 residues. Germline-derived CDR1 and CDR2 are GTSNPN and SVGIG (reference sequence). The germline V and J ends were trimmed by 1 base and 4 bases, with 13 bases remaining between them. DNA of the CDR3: TGTGCCTGGAGTGCTAGTAGAGGCGGCACTGAAGCTTTCTTT. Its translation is CAWSASRGGTEAFF. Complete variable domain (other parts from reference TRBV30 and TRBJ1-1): SQTIHQWPATLVQPVGSPLSLECTVEGTSNPNLYWYRQAAGRGLQLLFYSVGIGQISSEVPQNLSASRPQDRQFILSSKKLLLSDSGFYLCAWSASRGGTEAFFGQGTRLTVV.

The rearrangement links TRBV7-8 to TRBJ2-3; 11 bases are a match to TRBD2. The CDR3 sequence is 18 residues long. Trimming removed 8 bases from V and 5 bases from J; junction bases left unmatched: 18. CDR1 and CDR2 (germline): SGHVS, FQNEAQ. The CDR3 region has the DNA TGTGCCAGCGGTAGAGTAGCGGGAGGGCCTCAACCAAGAGATACGCAGTATTTT. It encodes CASGRVAGGPQPRDTQYF.

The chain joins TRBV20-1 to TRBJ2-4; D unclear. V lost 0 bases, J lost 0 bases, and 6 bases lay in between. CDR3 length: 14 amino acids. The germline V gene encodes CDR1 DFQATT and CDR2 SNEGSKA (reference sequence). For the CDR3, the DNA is TGCAGTGCTAGAGAAGCCCTAGCCAAAAACATTCAGTACTTC. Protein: CSAREALAKNIQYF.

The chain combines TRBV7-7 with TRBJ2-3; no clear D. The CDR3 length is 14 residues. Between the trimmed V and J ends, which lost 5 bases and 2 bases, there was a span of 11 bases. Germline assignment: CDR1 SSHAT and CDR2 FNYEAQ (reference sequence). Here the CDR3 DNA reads TGTGCCAGCAGCGCTGTAGGGTCCACAGATACGCAGTATTTT. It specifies CASSAVGSTDTQYF.

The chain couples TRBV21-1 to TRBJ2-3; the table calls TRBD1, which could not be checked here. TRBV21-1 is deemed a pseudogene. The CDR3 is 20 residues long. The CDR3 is CASSKDRVSAGCTSTDTQYF. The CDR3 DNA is TGTGCCAGCAGCAAAGACAGGGTATCGGCGGGATGCACTAGCACAGATACGCAGTATTTT.

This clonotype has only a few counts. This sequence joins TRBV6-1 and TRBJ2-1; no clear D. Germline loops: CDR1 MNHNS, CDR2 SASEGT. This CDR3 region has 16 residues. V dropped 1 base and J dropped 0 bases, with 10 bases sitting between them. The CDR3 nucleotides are TGTGCCAGCAGTGAAGAGGGCCTTCGCTCCTACAATGAGCAGTTCTTC. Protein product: CASSEEGLRSYNEQFF.

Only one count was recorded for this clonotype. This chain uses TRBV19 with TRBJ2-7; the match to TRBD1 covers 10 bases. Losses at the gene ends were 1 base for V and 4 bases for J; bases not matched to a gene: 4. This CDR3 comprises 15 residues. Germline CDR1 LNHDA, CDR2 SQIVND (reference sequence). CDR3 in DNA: TGTGCCAGTAGTATAGGGTGGACAGGGGGTTACGAGCAGTACTTC. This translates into CASSIGWTGGYEQYF.

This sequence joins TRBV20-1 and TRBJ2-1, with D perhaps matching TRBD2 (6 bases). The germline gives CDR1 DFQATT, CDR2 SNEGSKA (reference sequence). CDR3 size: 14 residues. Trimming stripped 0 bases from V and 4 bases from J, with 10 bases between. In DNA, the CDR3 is TGCAGTGCTAGAGATGCACTAGCTTACAATGAGCAGTTCTTC. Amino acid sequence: CSARDALAYNEQFF.

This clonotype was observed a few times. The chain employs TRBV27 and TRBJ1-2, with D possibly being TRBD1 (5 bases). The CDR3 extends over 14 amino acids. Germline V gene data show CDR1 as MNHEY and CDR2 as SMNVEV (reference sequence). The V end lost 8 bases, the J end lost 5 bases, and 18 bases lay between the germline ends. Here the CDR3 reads CASGEESRGYGYTF. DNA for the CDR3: TGTGCCAGCGGTGAGGAGTCCCGGGGGTATGGCTACACCTTC.

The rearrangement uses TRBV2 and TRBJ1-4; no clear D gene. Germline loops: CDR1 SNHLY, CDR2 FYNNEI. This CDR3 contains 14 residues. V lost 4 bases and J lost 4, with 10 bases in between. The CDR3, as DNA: TGTGCCAGCAGTGCTGGAGGGTATAATGAAAAACTGTTTTTT. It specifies CASSAGGYNEKLFF.

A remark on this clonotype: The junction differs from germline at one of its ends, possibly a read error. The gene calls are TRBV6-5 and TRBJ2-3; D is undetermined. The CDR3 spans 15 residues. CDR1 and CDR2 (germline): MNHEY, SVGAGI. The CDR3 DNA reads TGTGCCAGCAGTCACTCGAAGTTCACCACAGATACGCAGTATTTT. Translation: CASSHSKFTTDTQYF.

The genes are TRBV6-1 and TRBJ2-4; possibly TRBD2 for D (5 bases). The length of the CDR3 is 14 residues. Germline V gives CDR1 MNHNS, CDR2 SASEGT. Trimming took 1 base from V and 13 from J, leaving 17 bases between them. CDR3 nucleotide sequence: TGTGCCAGCAGTGAAGTGGGAGAAGGCGTGGAGCAGTACTTC. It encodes CASSEVGEGVEQYF.

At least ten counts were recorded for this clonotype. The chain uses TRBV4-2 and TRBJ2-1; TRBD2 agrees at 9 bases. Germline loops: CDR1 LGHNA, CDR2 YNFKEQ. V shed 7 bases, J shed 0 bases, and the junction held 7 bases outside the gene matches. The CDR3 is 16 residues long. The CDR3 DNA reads TGTGCCAGCACCCCCTTAGCGGGAGACTCCTACAATGAGCAGTTCTTC. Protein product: CASTPLAGDSYNEQFF.

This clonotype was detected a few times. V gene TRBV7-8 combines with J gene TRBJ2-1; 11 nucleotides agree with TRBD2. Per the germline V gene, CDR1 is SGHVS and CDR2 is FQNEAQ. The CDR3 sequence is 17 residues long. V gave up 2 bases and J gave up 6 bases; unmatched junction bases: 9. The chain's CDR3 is CASSLNSGTSGSNEQFF. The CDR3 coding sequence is TGTGCCAGCAGCTTAAATTCCGGGACTAGCGGAAGCAATGAGCAGTTCTTC.

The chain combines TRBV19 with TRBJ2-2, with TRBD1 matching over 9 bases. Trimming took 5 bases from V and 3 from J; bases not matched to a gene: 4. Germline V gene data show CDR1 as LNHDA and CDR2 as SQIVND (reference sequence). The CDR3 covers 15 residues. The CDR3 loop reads CASSLRTGDTGELFF. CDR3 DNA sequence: TGTGCCAGTAGTCTCAGGACAGGGGACACCGGGGAGCTGTTTTTT. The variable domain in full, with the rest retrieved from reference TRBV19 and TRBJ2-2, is DGGITQSPKYLFRKEGQNVTLSCEQNLNHDAMYWYRQDPGQGLRLIYYSQIVNDFQKGDIAEGYSVSREKKESFPLTVTSAQKNPTAFYLCASSLRTGDTGELFFGEGSRLTVL.

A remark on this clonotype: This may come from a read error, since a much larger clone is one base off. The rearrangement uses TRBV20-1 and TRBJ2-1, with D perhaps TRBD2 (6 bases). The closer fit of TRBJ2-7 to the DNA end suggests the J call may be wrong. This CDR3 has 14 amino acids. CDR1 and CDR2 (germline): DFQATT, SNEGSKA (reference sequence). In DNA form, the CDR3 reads TGCAGTGCTACCGGAGGGCATGGGTACAATGAGCAGTACTTC. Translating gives CSATGGHGYNEQYF.